One and the same sample provided the 12 T cell receptor beta chains below, sequenced in a study of blood T cell repertoires in COVID-19. The protocol was immunoSEQ multiplex PCR, while the TCRdb copy is restricted to in-frame clones and leaves out a portion. The sample includes 250,000 to 350,000 clones, around nine tenths of them seen just once. Sequencing was performed on peripheral blood. The receptors were gathered from a woman in her 30s with COVID-19, enrolled during active disease.

The V and J genes are TRBV21-1 and TRBJ2-3; the listed D gene, TRBD2, was not tested against the DNA. TRBV21-1 is recorded as a pseudogene. CDR3 length equals 17 residues. The CDR3 coding sequence is TGTGCCAGCAGCAAGGGGTCAAGAGCGGGATTCACAGATACGCAGTATTTT. Residues: CASSKGSRAGFTDTQYF.

The chain carries TRBV11-3 and TRBJ2-2, with TRBD2 identical over 9 bases. Germline trimming cut 5 bases from V and 6 bases from J; bases unmatched to any gene: 4. Germline assignment: CDR1 SGHNT and CDR2 YENEEA. CDR3 length equals 14 residues. CDR3 sequence (DNA): TGTGCCAGCAGCCTTAGCGGGAGTGCCGGGGAGCTGTTTTTT. Translation gives CASSLSGSAGELFF.

The V gene is TRBV18, the J gene TRBJ1-1, with 8 nucleotides matching TRBD1. The V segment lost 6 bases and the J segment 4 bases; nucleotides outside the gene matches: 7. CDR3 length: 14 residues. Germline V gene sequence: CDR1 KGHSH, CDR2 LQKENI. The CDR3 sequence: CASSPTGAGTEAFF. CDR3 bases: TGTGCCAGCTCGCCGACAGGGGCGGGCACTGAAGCTTTCTTT.

The chain has TRBV19 and TRBJ2-2; 8 nucleotides align to TRBD2. Germline V lookup: CDR1 LNHDA, CDR2 SQIVND (reference sequence). The CDR3 extends over 15 amino acids. J gave up 1 base and V 7 bases, and 5 bases lay outside the gene matches. As DNA, the CDR3 is TGTGCCAGTACCGCGGGACTAGGGAACACCGGGGAGCTGTTTTTT. Protein product: CASTAGLGNTGELFF.

The chain combines TRBV18 with TRBJ2-3, with 8 bases identical to TRBD1. Germline V lookup: CDR1 KGHSH, CDR2 LQKENI. The CDR3 runs 14 residues. The V segment lost 3 bases and the J segment 8 bases; nucleotides outside the gene matches: 7. CDR3 sequence (DNA): TGTGCCAGCTCACCTCGGACAGGGCGAGGTACGCAGTATTTT. Amino acid sequence: CASSPRTGRGTQYF.

The gene calls are TRBV7-2 and TRBJ1-5; a weak D match, TRBD1 (5 bases). Germline CDR1 is SGHTA and CDR2 is FQGNSA. This CDR3 contains 14 residues. Trimming took off 5 bases at V and 5 bases at J, with 13 bases between the two ends. CDR3 DNA: TGTGCCAGCAGCCCCGGTAGGGGCTATCAGCCCCAGCATTTT. Encoded protein: CASSPGRGYQPQHF.

This chain joins TRBV10-1 and TRBJ2-7; 9 bases match TRBD2. Germline values: CDR1 WNHNN, CDR2 SYGVQD (reference sequence). The V and J ends lost 2 bases and 1 base, in that order; junction bases with no gene match: 3. This CDR3 region has 15 residues. CDR3: CASSERLAGSYEQYF. The CDR3, as DNA: TGCGCCAGCAGTGAGAGGCTAGCGGGGTCCTACGAGCAGTACTTC.

The chain combines TRBV2 with TRBJ2-7; 7 bases line up with TRBD1. The length of the CDR3 is 13 residues. V dropped 4 bases and J dropped 4; count of bases not matched to a gene: 4. Germline V gene sequence: CDR1 SNHLY, CDR2 FYNNEI. The CDR3 DNA is TGTGCCAGCAGTGTGGGACAGTCTTACGAGCAGTACTTC. It is translated as CASSVGQSYEQYF.

This chain connects TRBV7-9 to TRBJ2-7, with TRBD2 as a possible D gene (6 bases). Germline V CDR1 and CDR2: SEHNR, FQNEAQ (reference sequence). The CDR3 spans 15 residues. V was cut by 2 bases and J by 4 bases, with 15 bases left in between. The CDR3 reads CASSLSPGTSYEQYF. The CDR3 nucleotides are TGTGCCAGCAGCTTAAGTCCGGGGACTTCGTACGAGCAGTACTTC.

This chain uses TRBV27 with TRBJ2-5, with TRBD1 matching 7 bases. J was trimmed by 5 bases and V by 3 bases; bases with no gene match: 9. From germline, CDR1 is MNHEY and CDR2 SMNVEV (reference sequence). The CDR3 extends over 15 amino acids. The CDR3 here is CASSFDRASGETQYF. The DNA of the CDR3 is TGTGCCAGCAGTTTCGACAGGGCTTCGGGGGAGACCCAGTACTTC.

J is TRBJ2-1 and V is TRBV27, with 11 positions matching TRBD2. Germline CDR1 and CDR2: MNHEY and SMNVEV (reference sequence). After removal of 7 bases from V and 6 bases from J, the junction contained 8 bases not matched to a gene. The CDR3 has 15 residues. The CDR3 DNA reads as TGTGCCAGCACTATAGCGGGAGGGTGGGGCAATGAGCAGTTCTTC. It encodes CASTIAGGWGNEQFF.

V and J are TRBV6-2 or TRBV6-3 and TRBJ2-1; 7 positions agree with TRBD1. Trimming cost V 6 bases and J 2 bases; bases outside gene matches: 10. Germline V gives CDR1 MNHEY, CDR2 SVGEGT. The CDR3 is 16 amino acids. CDR3 loop: CASSPDRVGAYNEQFF. The CDR3 DNA reads TGTGCCAGCAGCCCCGACAGGGTTGGAGCCTACAATGAGCAGTTCTTC.